A selection of T cell receptor beta chains follows, all from one sample in a study of blood T cells in healthy people across ages. MiXCR, applied by TCRdb to the 5' RACE reads, yields one record per CDR3 protein. This sample has 1.5 million to 2 million distinct CDR3 sequences; roughly two fifths occur once, and the top ten carry around 23%. The specimen sequenced was blood. The receptors derive from a human donor in good health. Both conserved end residues are part of each CDR3. D genes are given only for firm matches. A row's size may be missing; if present it is once, few, many or a size class.

d_gene: NA; v_gene: TRBV7-9; abundance: few; j_gene: TRBJ2-6; CDR3nt: TGTGCCAGCAGCTTGGAGCCGAACTCTGGGGCCAACGTCCTGACTTTC; CDR3aa: CASSLEPNSGANVLTF
d_gene: NA; v_gene: TRBV7-9; abundance: NA; j_gene: TRBJ2-6; CDR3nt: TGTGCCAGCAGCTTAGGGACCGCTCGGAGGTCTGGGGCCAACGTCCTGACTTTC; CDR3aa: CASSLGTARRSGANVLTF
d_gene: TRBD1; v_gene: TRBV7-2; abundance: NA; j_gene: TRBJ1-5; CDR3nt: TGTGCCAGCAGCCTTATGACAGGGGGGGATCAGCCCCAGCATTTT; CDR3aa: CASSLMTGGDQPQHF
d_gene: NA; v_gene: TRBV20-1; abundance: NA; j_gene: TRBJ1-1; CDR3nt: TGCAGTGCTCCGCATTCGTTGAACTCCCCGAGGGCGAACACTGAAGCTTTCTTT; CDR3aa: CSAPHSLNSPRANTEAFF
d_gene: TRBD2; v_gene: TRBV7-2; abundance: NA; j_gene: TRBJ2-3; CDR3nt: TGTGCCAGCAGCTCTTCTAGCGGACACACAGATACGCAGTATTTT; CDR3aa: CASSSSSGHTDTQYF
d_gene: NA; v_gene: TRBV4-3; abundance: NA; j_gene: TRBJ2-1; CDR3nt: TGCGCCAGCAGCCAAGAGGGTGGTTACAATGAGCAGTTCTTC; CDR3aa: CASSQEGGYNEQFF
d_gene: NA; v_gene: TRBV10-3; abundance: NA; j_gene: TRBJ2-7; CDR3nt: TGTGCCATCAGTGAGTCTAGCCCTTACGAGCAGTACTTC; CDR3aa: CAISESSPYEQYF
d_gene: NA; v_gene: TRBV24-1; abundance: few; j_gene: TRBJ1-2; CDR3nt: TGTGCCACCAGTGATTCAGTCTCATATGGCTACACCTTC; CDR3aa: CATSDSVSYGYTF
d_gene: NA; v_gene: TRBV6-2/TRBV6-3; abundance: once; j_gene: TRBJ1-2; CDR3nt: TGTGCCAGCAGTTACCGGCAGGGTGGCTACACCTTC; CDR3aa: CASSYRQGGYTF
d_gene: NA; v_gene: TRBV29-1; abundance: few; j_gene: TRBJ2-5; CDR3nt: TGCAGCGCTGCGGACATGTGGGAGACCCAGTACTTC; CDR3aa: CSAADMWETQYF
d_gene: NA; v_gene: TRBV30; abundance: NA; j_gene: TRBJ2-1; CDR3nt: TGTGCCTGGAGTGTGAGGGGCAGGGAGCAGTTCTTC; CDR3aa: CAWSVRGREQFF
d_gene: TRBD2; v_gene: TRBV18; abundance: once; j_gene: TRBJ2-1; CDR3nt: TGTGCCAGCTCGGGTAGCGGGGGACGATCCAATGAGCAGTTCTTC; CDR3aa: CASSGSGGRSNEQFF